This T cell receptor (beta chain) was captured in a study of regulatory T cells in long-lasting Graves disease. This clonotype was counted only a few times. Its antigen is unidentified. The study's findings and limits: TCR diversity in persistent Graves' patients was below that of newly diagnosed ones.

This sample's time point: newly diagnosed GD, antithyroid drugs for less than 3 months. The TCR library was prepared using RNA isolated from PBMCs. Arm-PCR of CDR3 regions with iRepertoire HTBI primers generated TCR beta libraries. TCRdb reanalysed the multiplex PCR reads using MiXCR and keeps one entry per CDR3 protein. The table shows around 500,000 distinct CDR3 sequences, with about 16% occurring only once. These same data were also listed under a study on T cells in Graves' hyperthyroidism and ophthalmopathy. That source notes: It was considered stable Graves' hyperthyroidism when ophthalmopathy did not progress within 18 months. RT-PCR in the first round (using the HTBI primer set) targeted the TCR CDR3.

The sample here was peripheral blood mononuclear cells (PBMCs), taken at new diagnosis, from a patient treated with antithyroid drugs. This clonotype was obtained from a woman aged 35-65 years with Graves disease.

CDR3 bases: TGTGCCAGCAGCCCTTCTAGGTGGGGGACCGGGGAGCTGTTTTTT. Encoded protein: CASSPSRWGTGELFF. V usage is TRBV9 and J usage is TRBJ2-2, with D perhaps matching TRBD1 or TRBD2 (5 bases each). Trimming stripped 4 bases from V and 5 bases from J, with 15 bases between. Germline values: CDR1 SGDLS, CDR2 YYNGEE. The CDR3 runs to 15 residues.